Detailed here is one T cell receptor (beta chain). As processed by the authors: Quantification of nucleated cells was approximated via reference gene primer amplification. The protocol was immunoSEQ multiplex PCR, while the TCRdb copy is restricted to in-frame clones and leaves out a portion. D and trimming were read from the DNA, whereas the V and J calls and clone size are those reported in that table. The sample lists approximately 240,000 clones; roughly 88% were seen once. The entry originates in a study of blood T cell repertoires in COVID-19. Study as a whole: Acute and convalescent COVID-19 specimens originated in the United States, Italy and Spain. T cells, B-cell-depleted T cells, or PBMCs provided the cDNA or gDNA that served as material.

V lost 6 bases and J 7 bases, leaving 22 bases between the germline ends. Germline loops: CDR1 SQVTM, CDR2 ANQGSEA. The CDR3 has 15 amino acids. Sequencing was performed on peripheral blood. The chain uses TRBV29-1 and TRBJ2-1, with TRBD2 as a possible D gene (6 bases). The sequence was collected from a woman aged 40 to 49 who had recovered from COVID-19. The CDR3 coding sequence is TGCAGCGTGGGCGTCGACGGGGGAAAGGGGAATGAGCAGTTCTTC. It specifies CSVGVDGGKGNEQFF.